This T cell receptor beta chain emerged from a study of shared clonotypes between healthy human individuals (dated by TCRdb to 2018 to 2021). Regarding the study in general: Three men and a couple of women, aged 18 to 49 years, made up the cohort. Between about 0.9 and 8.9 billion PBMCs per donor were obtained by leukapheresis. To estimate repertoire size and how much clonotype sharing occurs between individuals, the study deeply sequenced the blood TCR repertoires of five or six healthy adults. For each donor, three plates each were used for CD4 naive and CD4 memory, two plates were used for CD8 naive, and one plate was used for CD8 memory. Different laboratories and diverse techniques were used to prepare libraries and sequence TCR repertoires, to increase sequencing depth and limit assay-specific biases. Overall study results and their limits: Pairwise subsampling led to the expectation that sequencing depth would affect the degree of clonotype sharing among donors. Sampling was restricted to blood, and TCR repertoires in tissues likely differ from the TCR repertoires found in blood. The genetic and exposure-history diversity represented was limited by the small number of donors. Higher generation probabilities were observed for clonotypes shared by all four sorted-subset donors than for non-shared clonotypes. Incomplete sequencing was indicated by rarefaction of sorted-subset datasets, despite the large sequencing depth. Across a handful of donors, roughly 5.1% of naive CD4, approximately 3.6% of naive CD8, around 2.5% of memory CD4, and under 0.45% of memory CD8 clonotypes were shared. Naive subsets generally had larger estimated clonotype richness than memory subsets.

Using the deep immunoSEQ assay, TCR CDR3 regions were amplified from genomic DNA by multiplex PCR. Extracted genomic DNA from each cell subset was distributed evenly across all wells of several immunoSEQ 96-well plates, and each plate was treated as a replicate. For sorted subsets, approximately 200 ng of genomic DNA, equivalent to 25,000 to 30,000 T cell genomes, went into each replicate PCR. Purified libraries were quantified with a Qubit 3.0 fluorometer, sized on a Bioanalyzer 2100, and re-quantified with the KAPA Library Quantification kit. A separate single-read 150-cycle Illumina NextSeq 550 flow cell was used to sequence each immunoSEQ 96-well plate. In the original analysis: The immunoSEQ output contained only junctional sequences without quality scores, so filtering could not match that applied to full-length reads. To assign V/J genes and CDR3, sequences were annotated against IMGT germline references using PyIR, a Python wrapper for IgBLAST v1.9. Reads with weak V/J assignments (E-value above 1e-6), missing CDR3, stop codons, out-of-frame junctions, or ambiguous translated residues were removed. V3J clonotypes were defined as sequences sharing the same inferred V gene, J gene, and CDR3 amino acid sequence. Percentage overlap between repertoires was computed as shared unique clonotypes divided by the size of the smaller repertoire. Three approaches were used to assess repertoire richness: RTK rarefaction, the Chao1 estimator, and Recon v2.1 estimates of unobserved clonotypes. For all TCRbeta clonotypes obtained by the gDNA method from a few donors, generation probabilities were computed with OLGA. Sourced from immuneACCESS, this table was stored by TCRdb with only in-frame sequences that have V and J called. A share of the clones is absent; for the studies checked, an unresolved V gene accounts for under half, and the remainder has no known explanation. For V, J and clone size, that table is used; D and trimming come from the DNA. This sample is represented by just over 2,000,000 clones; about 94% of them were singletons. The biggest ten clones account for roughly 1.1% of the sample.

CD8 naive samples consisted of CD45RO-negative cells that were positively selected for CCR7, yielding a CD45RA+CCR7+ population without TemRA cells. The donors were healthy, HIV-negative adults who had no recently reported acute infections or vaccinations. Every donor was a Caucasian adult residing in Nashville, Tennessee, USA. Blood was obtained by leukapheresis, after which PBMCs were separated by Ficoll-Histopaque density gradient centrifugation and cryopreserved in liquid nitrogen vapor phase. Analytical flow cytometry was used to check the purity and quantity of every magnetically sorted T cell population. Genomic DNA was isolated from each sorted fraction and quantified by UV absorbance on a Nanodrop 2000c. Worth noting for this clone: Its antigen specificity is not known. No much larger clone exists at a distance of one base, and base qualities are not known.

V is reduced by 4 bases and J by 0 bases, leaving a spacing of 9 bases between them. Via the germline V gene (reference sequence), CDR1 is PRHDT and CDR2 FYEKMQ. The CDR3 covers 14 residues, taking in both the cysteine and the phenylalanine. The retained sequence is limited to the CDR3, 42 bases, with the frame set at the first base. Sample: naive CD8+ T cells sorted from blood. The cell subset or site label, as the study defines it: CD45RA+CCR7+. This chain is built from TRBV13 and TRBJ1-2, and possibly TRBD1, on 6 matching bases. The receptor's source is a man between 18 and 35 years old in good health. The nucleotide sequence is TGTGCCAGCAGCTCTAAGGGGGCTAACTATGGCTACACCTTC. This yields the protein CASSSKGANYGYTF. The CDR3 plus the reference TRBV13 and TRBJ1-2 genes for the other parts give the full variable domain: AAGVIQSPRHLIKEKRETATLKCYPIPRHDTVYWYQQGPGQDPQFLISFYEKMQSDKGSIPDRFSAQQFSDYHSELNMSSLELGDSALYFCASSSKGANYGYTFGSGTRLTVV.